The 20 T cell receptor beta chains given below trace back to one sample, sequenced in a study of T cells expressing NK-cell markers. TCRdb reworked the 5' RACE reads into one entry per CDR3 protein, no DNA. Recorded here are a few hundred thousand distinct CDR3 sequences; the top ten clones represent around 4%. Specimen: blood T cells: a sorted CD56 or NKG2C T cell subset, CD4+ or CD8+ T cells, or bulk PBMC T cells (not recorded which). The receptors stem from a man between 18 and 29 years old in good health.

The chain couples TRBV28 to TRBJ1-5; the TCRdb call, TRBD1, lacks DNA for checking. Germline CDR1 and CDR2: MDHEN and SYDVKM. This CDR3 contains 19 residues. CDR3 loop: CASSLIWAKVGDNNQPQHF.

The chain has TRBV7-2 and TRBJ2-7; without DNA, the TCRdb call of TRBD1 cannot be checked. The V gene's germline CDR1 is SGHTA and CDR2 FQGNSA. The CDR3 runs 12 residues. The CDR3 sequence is CASSVGQARQYF.

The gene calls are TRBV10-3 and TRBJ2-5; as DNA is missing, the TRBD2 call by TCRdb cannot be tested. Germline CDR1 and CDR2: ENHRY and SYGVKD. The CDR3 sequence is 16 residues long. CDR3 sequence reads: CAISPLGTSGRETQYF.

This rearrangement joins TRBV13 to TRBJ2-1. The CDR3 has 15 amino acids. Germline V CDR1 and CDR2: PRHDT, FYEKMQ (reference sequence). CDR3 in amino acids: CASSLAKSSYNEQFF.

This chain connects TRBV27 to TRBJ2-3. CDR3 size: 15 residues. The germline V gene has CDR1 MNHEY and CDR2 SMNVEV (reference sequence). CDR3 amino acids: CASSLSGQSTDTQYF.

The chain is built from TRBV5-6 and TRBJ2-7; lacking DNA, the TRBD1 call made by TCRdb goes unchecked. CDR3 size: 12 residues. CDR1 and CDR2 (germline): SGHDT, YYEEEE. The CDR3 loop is CASSYREYEQYF.

CDR3 sequence: CASRRSGGAEAFF. The rearrangement uses TRBV12-3 or TRBV12-4 and TRBJ1-1. CDR3 length: 13 residues.

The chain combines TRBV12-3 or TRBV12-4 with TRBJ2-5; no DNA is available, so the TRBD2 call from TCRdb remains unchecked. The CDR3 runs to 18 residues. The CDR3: CASDGTSGRAGSRETQYF.

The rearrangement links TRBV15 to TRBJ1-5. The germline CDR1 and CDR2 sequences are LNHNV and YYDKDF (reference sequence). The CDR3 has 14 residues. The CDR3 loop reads CATSKGWGEQPQHF. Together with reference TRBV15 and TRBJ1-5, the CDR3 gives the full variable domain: DAMVIQNPRYQVTQFGKPVTLSCSQTLNHNVMYWYQQKSSQAPKLLFHYYDKDFNNEADTPDNFQSRRPNTSFCFLDIRSPGLGDTAMYLCATSKGWGEQPQHFGDGTRLSIL.

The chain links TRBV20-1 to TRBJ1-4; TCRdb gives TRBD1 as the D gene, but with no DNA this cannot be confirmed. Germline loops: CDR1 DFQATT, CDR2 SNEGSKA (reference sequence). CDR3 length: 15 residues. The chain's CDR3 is CSAQGARSHGEKLFF.

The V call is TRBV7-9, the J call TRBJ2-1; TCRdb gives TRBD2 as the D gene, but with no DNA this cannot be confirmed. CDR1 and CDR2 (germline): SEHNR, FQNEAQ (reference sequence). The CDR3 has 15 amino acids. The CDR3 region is CASSLVRLAHNEQFF.

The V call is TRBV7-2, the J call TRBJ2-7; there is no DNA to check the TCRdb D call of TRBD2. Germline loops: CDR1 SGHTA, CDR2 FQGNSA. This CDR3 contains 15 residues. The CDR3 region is CASSFVTSGRREQYF.

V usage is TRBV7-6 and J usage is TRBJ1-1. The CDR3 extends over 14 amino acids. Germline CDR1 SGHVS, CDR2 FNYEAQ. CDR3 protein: CASSLVGMPSEAFF.

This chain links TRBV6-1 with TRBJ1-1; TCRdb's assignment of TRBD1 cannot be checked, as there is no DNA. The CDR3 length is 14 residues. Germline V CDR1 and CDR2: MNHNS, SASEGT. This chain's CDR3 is CASKPSGVNTEAFF.

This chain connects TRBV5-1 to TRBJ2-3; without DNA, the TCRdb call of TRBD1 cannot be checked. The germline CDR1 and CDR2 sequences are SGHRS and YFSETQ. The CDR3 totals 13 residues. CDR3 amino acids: CASTVEGANTQYF.

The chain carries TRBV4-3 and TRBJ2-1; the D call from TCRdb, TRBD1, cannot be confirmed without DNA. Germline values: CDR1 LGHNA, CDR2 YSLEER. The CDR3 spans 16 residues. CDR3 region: CASSHATGARFPGQFF.

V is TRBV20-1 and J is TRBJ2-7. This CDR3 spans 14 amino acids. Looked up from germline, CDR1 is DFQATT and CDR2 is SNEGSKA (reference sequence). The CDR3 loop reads CSARVTISSYEQYF.

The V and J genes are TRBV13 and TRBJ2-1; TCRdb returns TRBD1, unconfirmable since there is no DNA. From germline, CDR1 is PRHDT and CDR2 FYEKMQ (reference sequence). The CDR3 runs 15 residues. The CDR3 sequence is CASSGPGTNYNEQFF.

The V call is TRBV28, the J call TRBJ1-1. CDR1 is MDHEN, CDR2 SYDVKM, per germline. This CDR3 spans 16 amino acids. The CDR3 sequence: CASGRLRLDGNTEAFF.

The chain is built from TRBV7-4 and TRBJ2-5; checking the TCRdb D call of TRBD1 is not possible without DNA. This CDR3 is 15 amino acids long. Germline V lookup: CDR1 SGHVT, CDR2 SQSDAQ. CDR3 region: CASSLGDRAGETQYF. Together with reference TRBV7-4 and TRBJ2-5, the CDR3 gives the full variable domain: GAGVSQSPRYKVAKRGRDVALRCDSISGHVTLYWYRQTLGQGSEVLTYSQSDAQRDKSGRPSGRFSAERPERSVSTLKIQRTEQGDSAVYLCASSLGDRAGETQYFGPGTRLLVL.